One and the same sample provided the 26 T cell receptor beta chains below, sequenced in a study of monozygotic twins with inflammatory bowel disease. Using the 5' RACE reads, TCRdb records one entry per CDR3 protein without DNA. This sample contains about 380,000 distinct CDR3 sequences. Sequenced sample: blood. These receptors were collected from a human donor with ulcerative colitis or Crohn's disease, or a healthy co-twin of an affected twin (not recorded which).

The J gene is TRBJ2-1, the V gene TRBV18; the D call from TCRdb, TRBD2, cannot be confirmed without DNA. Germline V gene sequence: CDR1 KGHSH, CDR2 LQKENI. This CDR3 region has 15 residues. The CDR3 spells CASSQSGGAYNEQFF.

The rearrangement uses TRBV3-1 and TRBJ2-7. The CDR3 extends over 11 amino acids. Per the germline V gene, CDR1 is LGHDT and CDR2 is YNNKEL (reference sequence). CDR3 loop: CASSLGREQYF.

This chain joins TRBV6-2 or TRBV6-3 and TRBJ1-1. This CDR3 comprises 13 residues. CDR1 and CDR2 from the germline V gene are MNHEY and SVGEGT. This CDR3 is CASSYSTGTEAFF.

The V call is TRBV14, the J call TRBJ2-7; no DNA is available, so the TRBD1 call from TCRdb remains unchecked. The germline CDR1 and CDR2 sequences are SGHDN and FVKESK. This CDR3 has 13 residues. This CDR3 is CASSRLQGVEQYF.

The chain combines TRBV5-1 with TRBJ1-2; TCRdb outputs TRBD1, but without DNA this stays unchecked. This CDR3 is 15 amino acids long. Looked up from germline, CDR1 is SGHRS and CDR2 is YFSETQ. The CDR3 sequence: CASSPSPGQFYGHTF. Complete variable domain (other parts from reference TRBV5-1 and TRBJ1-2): KAGVTQTPRYLIKTRGQQVTLSCSPISGHRSVSWYQQTPGQGLQFLFEYFSETQRNKGNFPGRFSGRQFSNSRSEMNVSTLELGDSALYLCASSPSPGQFYGHTFGSGTRLTVV.

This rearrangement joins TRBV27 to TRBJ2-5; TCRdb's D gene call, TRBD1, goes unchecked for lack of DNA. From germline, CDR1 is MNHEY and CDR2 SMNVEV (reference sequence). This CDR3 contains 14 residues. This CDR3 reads CASTDAGHLETQYF.

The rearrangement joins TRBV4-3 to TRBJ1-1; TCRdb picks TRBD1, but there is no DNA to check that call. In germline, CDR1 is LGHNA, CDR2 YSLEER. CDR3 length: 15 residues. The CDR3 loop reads CASSQDDRGLTEAFF.

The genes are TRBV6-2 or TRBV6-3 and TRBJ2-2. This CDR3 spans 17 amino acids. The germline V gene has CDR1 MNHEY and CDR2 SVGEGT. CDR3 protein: CASSYSGSHENTGELFF.

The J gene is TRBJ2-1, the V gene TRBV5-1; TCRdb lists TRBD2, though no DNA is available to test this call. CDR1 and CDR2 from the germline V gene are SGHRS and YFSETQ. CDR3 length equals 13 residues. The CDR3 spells CASSFLLGDEQFF. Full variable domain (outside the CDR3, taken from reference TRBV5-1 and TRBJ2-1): KAGVTQTPRYLIKTRGQQVTLSCSPISGHRSVSWYQQTPGQGLQFLFEYFSETQRNKGNFPGRFSGRQFSNSRSEMNVSTLELGDSALYLCASSFLLGDEQFFGPGTRLTVL.

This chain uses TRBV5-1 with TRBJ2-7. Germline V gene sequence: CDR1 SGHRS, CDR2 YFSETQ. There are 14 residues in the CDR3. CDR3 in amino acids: CASSLAPEFYEQYF.

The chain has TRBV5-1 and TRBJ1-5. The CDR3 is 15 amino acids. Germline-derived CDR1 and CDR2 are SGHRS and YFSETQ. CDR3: CASSSGQGTNQPQHF.

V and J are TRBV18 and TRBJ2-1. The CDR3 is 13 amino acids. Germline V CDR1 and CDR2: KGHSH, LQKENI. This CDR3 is CASSPLAYNEQFF.

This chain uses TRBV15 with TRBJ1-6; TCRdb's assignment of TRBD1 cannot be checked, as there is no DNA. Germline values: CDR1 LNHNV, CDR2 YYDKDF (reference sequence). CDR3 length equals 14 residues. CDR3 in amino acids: CATSLPGDSSPLHF.

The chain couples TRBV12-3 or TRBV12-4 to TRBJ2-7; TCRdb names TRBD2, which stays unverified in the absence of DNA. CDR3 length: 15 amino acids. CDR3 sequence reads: CASSFRTSGGNEQYF.

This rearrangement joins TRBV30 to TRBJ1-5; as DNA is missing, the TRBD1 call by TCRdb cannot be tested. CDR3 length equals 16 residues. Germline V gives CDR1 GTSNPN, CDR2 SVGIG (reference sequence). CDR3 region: CAWSVNGRGRGQPQHF.

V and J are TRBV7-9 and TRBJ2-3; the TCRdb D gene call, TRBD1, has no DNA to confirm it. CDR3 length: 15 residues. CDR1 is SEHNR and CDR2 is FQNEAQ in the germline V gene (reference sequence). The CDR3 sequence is CASSSWGAGGDTQYF.

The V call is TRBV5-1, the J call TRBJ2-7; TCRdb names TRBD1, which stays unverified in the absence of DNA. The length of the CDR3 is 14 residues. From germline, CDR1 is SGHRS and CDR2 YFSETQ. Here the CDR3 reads CASSLMGVVHEQYF.

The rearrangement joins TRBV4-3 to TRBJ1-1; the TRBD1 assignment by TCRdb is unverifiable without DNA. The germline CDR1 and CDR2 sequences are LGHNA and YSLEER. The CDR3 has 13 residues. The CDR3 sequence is CASSQDHWGKEDF.

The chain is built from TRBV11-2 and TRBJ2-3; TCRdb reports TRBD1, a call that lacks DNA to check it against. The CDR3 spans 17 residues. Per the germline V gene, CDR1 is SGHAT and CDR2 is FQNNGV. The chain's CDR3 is CASSSLTGGPSTDTQYF.

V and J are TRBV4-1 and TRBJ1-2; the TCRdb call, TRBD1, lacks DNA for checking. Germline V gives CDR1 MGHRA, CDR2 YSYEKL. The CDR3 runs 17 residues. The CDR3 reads CASSQLHPGQENYGYTF.

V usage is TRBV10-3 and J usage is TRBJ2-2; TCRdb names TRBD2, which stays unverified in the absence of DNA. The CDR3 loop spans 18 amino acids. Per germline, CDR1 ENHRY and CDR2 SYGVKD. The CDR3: CAISGYGLAGPNTGELFF.

The CDR3 is CSVLDSGLRETQYF. The chain recombines TRBV29-1 with TRBJ2-5; no DNA is available, so the TRBD2 call from TCRdb remains unchecked. The CDR3 length is 14 residues. Germline CDR1 and CDR2: SQVTM and ANQGSEA. The whole variable domain, filled in from reference TRBV29-1 and TRBJ2-5, reads SAVISQKPSRDICQRGTSLTIQCQVDSQVTMMFWYRQQPGQSLTLIATANQGSEATYESGFVIDKFPISRPNLTFSTLTVSNMSPEDSSIYLCSVLDSGLRETQYFGPGTRLLVL.

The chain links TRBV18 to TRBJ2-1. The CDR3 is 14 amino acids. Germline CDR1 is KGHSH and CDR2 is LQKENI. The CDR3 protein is CASSPPGRYNEQFF.

The CDR3 reads CSARPGRNTGELFF. The J gene is TRBJ2-2, the V gene TRBV20-1; the TCRdb call, TRBD1, lacks DNA for checking. Germline values: CDR1 DFQATT, CDR2 SNEGSKA (reference sequence). This CDR3 comprises 14 residues.

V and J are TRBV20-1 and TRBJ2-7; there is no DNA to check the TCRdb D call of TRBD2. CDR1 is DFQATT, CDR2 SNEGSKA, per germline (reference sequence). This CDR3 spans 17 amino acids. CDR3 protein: CSARVKRTSSISYEQYF.

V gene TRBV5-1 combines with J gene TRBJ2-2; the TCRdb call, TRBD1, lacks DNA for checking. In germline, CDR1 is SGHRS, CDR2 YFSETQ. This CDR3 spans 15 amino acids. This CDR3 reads CASKPTGTNTGELFF. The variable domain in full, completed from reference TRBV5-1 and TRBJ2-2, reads KAGVTQTPRYLIKTRGQQVTLSCSPISGHRSVSWYQQTPGQGLQFLFEYFSETQRNKGNFPGRFSGRQFSNSRSEMNVSTLELGDSALYLCASKPTGTNTGELFFGEGSRLTVL.